This T cell receptor (beta chain) originates from a study of cytomegalovirus exposure and HLA in healthy donors. Study-level findings and limits: Many donors shared some public TCRs, even though most TCR sequences were rare. Three CMV-associated chains proved CMV antigen-specific in vitro.

A word on this clone: Its antigen is currently unknown.

The data were produced by immunoSEQ multiplex PCR, yet TCRdb's version contains in-frame clones alone and is incomplete. The sample includes approximately 240,000 clones, about 89% of them seen just once. From germline, CDR1 is KGHSH and CDR2 LQKENI. Trimming stripped 2 bases from V and 0 bases from J, with 11 bases between. CDR3 length equals 16 residues. This rearrangement joins TRBV18 to TRBJ2-1; TRBD1 might be the D (5 bases). The TCR was taken from a woman aged 18-30 years in good health and CMV-seronegative. Sequencing used PBMCs. This CDR3 is CASSPRGITSYNEQFF. The DNA of the CDR3 is TGTGCCAGCTCACCAAGGGGCATAACCTCCTACAATGAGCAGTTCTTC.